The sequence of this T cell receptor beta chain was determined in a study of blood T cell repertoires in COVID-19. Looking at the study overall: Whether acute or convalescent, the COVID-19 samples came from the United States, Italy and Spain. T cells, B-cell-depleted T cells, or PBMCs supplied cDNA or gDNA.

As processed by the authors: Estimated nucleated cell counts came from reference gene primer amplification. Data came from immunoSEQ multiplex PCR; TCRdb stores just in-frame clones and leaves some out. V, J and clone size are taken as reported in that table, and D and trimming were inferred from the DNA itself. The sample lists around 260,000 clones; around nine tenths were seen once. The CDR3 spans 16 residues. CDR1 is KGHSH and CDR2 is LQKENI in the germline V gene. The ends were cut back, 3 bases at V and 0 bases at J, with 14 bases in the middle. In Seattle, patients joined the study during active infection and were tracked longitudinally.

Specimen: peripheral blood. The receptor was derived from a woman between 65 and 79 years old with COVID-19, enrolled during active disease. This chain connects TRBV18 to TRBJ1-1; D may be TRBD1 (5 bases). The CDR3 reads CASSPALQDMNTEAFF. CDR3 in DNA: TGTGCCAGCTCACCCGCACTACAGGATATGAACACTGAAGCTTTCTTT.